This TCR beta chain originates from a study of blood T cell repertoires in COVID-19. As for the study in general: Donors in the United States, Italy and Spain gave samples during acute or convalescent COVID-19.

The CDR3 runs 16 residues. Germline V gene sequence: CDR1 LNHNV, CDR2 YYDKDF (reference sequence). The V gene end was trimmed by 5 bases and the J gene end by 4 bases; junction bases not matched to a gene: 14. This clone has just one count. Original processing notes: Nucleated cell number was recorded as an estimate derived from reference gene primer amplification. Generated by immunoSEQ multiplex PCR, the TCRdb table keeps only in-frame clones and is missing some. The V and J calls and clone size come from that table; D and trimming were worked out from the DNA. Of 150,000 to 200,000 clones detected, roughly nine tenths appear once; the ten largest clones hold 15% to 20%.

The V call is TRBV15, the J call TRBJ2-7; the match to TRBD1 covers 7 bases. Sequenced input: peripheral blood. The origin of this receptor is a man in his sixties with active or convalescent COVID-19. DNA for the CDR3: TGTGCCACCAGCGACCTGGGAGCCACAGGGGATTACGAGCAGTACTTC. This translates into CATSDLGATGDYEQYF.